The 18 T cell receptor beta chains below come from one sample, sequenced in a study of shared clonotypes between healthy human individuals. The repertoire was sequenced with immunoSEQ multiplex PCR; TCRdb's copy has only in-frame clones and lacks some. In the table there are roughly 1.4 million clones, roughly 98.5% of which are singletons. Sequencing was done on a sample of naive CD4+ T cells sorted from blood. Specified subset: CD45RA+ positively selected. The receptor set was obtained from a man younger than 45 in good health.

For this clone: Other DNA sequences of this sample code for an identical CDR3. The chain uses TRBV29-1 and TRBJ2-7; D is uncertain. In germline, CDR1 is SQVTM, CDR2 ANQGSEA. The CDR3 is 12 residues long. V shed 1 base and J shed 1 base, with 5 bases lying between them. The CDR3 coding sequence is TGCAGCGTTGAAGGCCTTTCCTACGAGCAGTACTTC. Translating gives CSVEGLSYEQYF.

The V and J genes are TRBV19 and TRBJ2-5; TRBD2 matches 10 bases. V shed 10 bases, J shed 3 bases, and the junction held 11 bases outside the gene matches. The CDR3 has 15 residues. Germline CDR1 reads LNHDA; CDR2 reads SQIVND (reference sequence). DNA for the CDR3: TGTGCCACTCAAGGGGCCCTAGCGGGAGAAGAGACCCAGTACTTC. This gives the protein CATQGALAGEETQYF.

CDR3 DNA: TGTGCCAGCAGCTCCCAGGGAGGGGGCTACGAGCAGTACTTC. Its protein is CASSSQGGGYEQYF. The J gene is TRBJ2-7, the V gene TRBV7-9, with D possibly matching TRBD2 (7 bases). CDR1 is SEHNR and CDR2 is FQNEAQ in the germline V gene (reference sequence). V was cut by 4 bases and J by 3 bases, with 13 bases left in between. This CDR3 has 14 amino acids.

The V and J genes are TRBV20-1 and TRBJ1-1, with D perhaps TRBD1 (5 bases). CDR1 is DFQATT and CDR2 is SNEGSKA in the germline V gene (reference sequence). The length of the CDR3 is 11 residues. CDR3 DNA: TGCAGAGGGGCCTTGAACACTGAAGCTTTCTTT. Translation: CRGALNTEAFF.

This sequence joins TRBV5-8 and TRBJ2-7; 11 bases are a match to TRBD2. CDR3 length equals 17 residues. V lost 8 bases, J lost 2 bases, and 15 bases stayed unmatched. Germline CDR1 is SGHTS and CDR2 is YDEGEE. CDR3 in amino acids: CASKKPGLADRTYEQYF. The CDR3 DNA is TGTGCCAGTAAAAAGCCGGGACTAGCGGACAGAACCTACGAGCAGTACTTC.

The chain carries TRBV10-3 and TRBJ1-2, with D uncertain. V lost 8 bases, J lost 3 bases, and 10 bases lay in between. Germline values: CDR1 ENHRY, CDR2 SYGVKD. This CDR3 has 12 residues. The CDR3 bases are TGTGCCATCTGGTCCAAGGACTATGGCTACACCTTC. Amino acids: CAIWSKDYGYTF.

V and J are TRBV28 and TRBJ2-7, with TRBD2 identical over 10 bases. The J segment lost 9 bases and the V segment lost 6 bases, leaving 17 bases of the junction unmatched. The CDR3 consists of 16 residues. Germline values: CDR1 MDHEN, CDR2 SYDVKM. The CDR3 loop is CASRYKTSGTASWQYF. In nucleotides, the CDR3 is TGTGCCAGCAGATATAAAACTAGCGGGACGGCTTCGTGGCAGTACTTC.

The chain recombines TRBV28 with TRBJ1-1; TRBD1 matches 9 bases. The CDR3 is 16 residues long. The germline V gene has CDR1 MDHEN and CDR2 SYDVKM. J lost 0 bases, V lost 7 bases, and 9 bases had no gene match. DNA of the CDR3: TGTGCCAGCACCTTAGGGACAGGGACTATGAACACTGAAGCTTTCTTT. The encoded protein is CASTLGTGTMNTEAFF.

The chain carries TRBV5-1 and TRBJ1-1; D is possibly TRBD1 (5 bases). The V end was cut by 4 bases, the J end by 3 bases, with 16 bases between. This CDR3 is 15 amino acids long. Germline assignment: CDR1 SGHRS and CDR2 YFSETQ. Here the CDR3 reads CASSLRQPVDTEAFF. The DNA of the CDR3 is TGCGCCAGCAGCCTGAGACAGCCGGTGGACACTGAAGCTTTCTTT.

V is TRBV5-1 and J is TRBJ2-2; 7 nucleotides line up with TRBD2. The germline gives CDR1 SGHRS, CDR2 YFSETQ. The length of the CDR3 is 15 residues. Trimming cost V 10 bases and J 3 bases; bases outside gene matches: 12. The CDR3 here is CACSSGTTDTGELFF. Here the CDR3 DNA reads TGCGCCTGCTCCTCGGGGACTACGGACACCGGGGAGCTGTTTTTT.

This clone was found once. The V and J genes are TRBV19 and TRBJ2-7; D is possibly TRBD1 (6 bases). The CDR3 totals 15 residues. V lost 2 bases and J 0 bases, leaving 11 bases between the germline ends. Germline loops: CDR1 LNHDA, CDR2 SQIVND (reference sequence). In DNA, the CDR3 is TGTGCCAGTAGTATAACAGGGTCGAGCTCCTACGAGCAGTACTTC. This encodes CASSITGSSSYEQYF.

The genes are TRBV7-9 and TRBJ2-2; 7 bases match TRBD2. Trimming at V came to 4 bases and at J to 2 bases, leaving 4 bases not matched to a gene. This CDR3 region has 15 residues. Germline V gives CDR1 SEHNR, CDR2 FQNEAQ (reference sequence). The CDR3 nucleotides are TGTGCCAGCAGCTCCGGACTAGTCAACACCGGGGAGCTGTTTTTT. The encoded protein is CASSSGLVNTGELFF.

The chain couples TRBV27 to TRBJ1-1, with D possibly matching TRBD1 (6 bases). The CDR3 loop spans 15 amino acids. The germline gives CDR1 MNHEY, CDR2 SMNVEV (reference sequence). Trimming removed 5 bases from V and 0 bases from J, with 13 bases in between. CDR3 in DNA: TGTGCCAGCAGTCCCCGACAGGTCATGAACACTGAAGCTTTCTTT. Amino acid sequence: CASSPRQVMNTEAFF.

This clone was counted a single time. The chain recombines TRBV7-6 with TRBJ2-5, with D tentatively TRBD2 (5 bases). Germline V gene sequence: CDR1 SGHVS, CDR2 FNYEAQ. CDR3 length: 14 residues. V lost 2 bases to trimming and J lost 4 bases, with 11 bases between them. The CDR3 DNA sequence: TGTGCCAGCAGCTTATTGGCACGGGGAGAGACCCAGTACTTC. It is translated as CASSLLARGETQYF.

This chain uses TRBV29-1 with TRBJ1-3; no reliable D call. V lost 6 bases and J lost 4, with 13 bases in between. From germline, CDR1 is SQVTM and CDR2 ANQGSEA. The CDR3 is 13 amino acids. DNA for the CDR3: TGCAGCGTATCGGATTCGAGGGGAAACACCATATATTTT. It yields the protein CSVSDSRGNTIYF.

The rearrangement uses TRBV25-1 and TRBJ2-1; 7 bases match TRBD2. Germline CDR1 reads MGHDK; CDR2 reads SYGVNS. The CDR3 is made up of 16 amino acids. V lost 1 base and J lost 2; bases outside the gene matches: 5. DNA for the CDR3: TGTGCCAGCAGTGAATTGAGTGGGAGGGCCTACAATGAGCAGTTCTTC. Its protein product is CASSELSGRAYNEQFF.

DNA of the CDR3: TGTGCCAGTATGAAGGGGGCCGCATATGGCTACACCTTC. It specifies CASMKGAAYGYTF. This rearrangement joins TRBV19 to TRBJ1-2, with TRBD1 matching 7 bases. Trimming at V came to 7 bases and at J to 5 bases, leaving 7 bases not matched to a gene. Germline lookup yields CDR1 LNHDA and CDR2 SQIVND (reference sequence). There are 13 residues in the CDR3.

The chain uses TRBV7-2 and TRBJ2-5; 7 bases line up with TRBD2. Germline CDR1 is SGHTA and CDR2 is FQGNSA. CDR3 length: 14 amino acids. V trimming: 5 bases; J trimming: 5 bases; junction bases outside the gene matches: 8. CDR3 in DNA: TGTGCCAGCAGCCTGGGACTAAGTCGGGAGACCCAGTACTTC. Protein product: CASSLGLSRETQYF. Together with reference TRBV7-2 and TRBJ2-5, the CDR3 gives the full variable domain: GAGVSQSPSNKVTEKGKDVELRCDPISGHTALYWYRQSLGQGLEFLIYFQGNSAPDKSGLPSDRFSAERTGGSVSTLTIQRTQQEDSAVYLCASSLGLSRETQYFGPGTRLLVL.